Following are 15 T cell receptor beta chains from one sample sequenced in a study of blood T cell repertoires in COVID-19. Assay used: immunoSEQ multiplex PCR; TCRdb lists only in-frame clones, some missing. The table has about 280,000 clones, about 80% seen once; the top ten hold roughly 10%. The sequencing sample was made of peripheral blood. The receptors were sampled from a woman in her forties or fifties who had recovered from COVID-19.

V is TRBV4-1 and J is TRBJ2-7, with TRBD2 identical over 9 bases. The germline V gene has CDR1 MGHRA and CDR2 YSYEKL. The CDR3 length is 16 residues. The trim removed 0 bases at V and 4 bases at J, leaving 7 bases unmatched. The CDR3 protein is CASSQDVASGKYEQYF. The DNA of the CDR3 is TGCGCCAGCAGCCAAGATGTCGCTAGCGGGAAATACGAGCAGTACTTC.

The chain is built from TRBV5-4 and TRBJ2-3, with TRBD2 matching over 14 bases. Trimming took 2 bases from V and 6 from J; bases not matched to a gene: 5. The germline gives CDR1 SGHNT, CDR2 YYREEE (reference sequence). The CDR3 consists of 16 residues. The CDR3 DNA follows: TGTGCCAGCAGCTTCGGACTAGCGGGAGGATCGGATACGCAGTATTTT. Protein sequence: CASSFGLAGGSDTQYF.

V usage is TRBV7-2 and J usage is TRBJ1-1, with D hard to call. This CDR3 has 13 amino acids. Trimming stripped 6 bases from V and 5 bases from J, with 13 bases between. Germline CDR1 is SGHTA and CDR2 is FQGNSA. The CDR3 spells CASRSREVTEAFF. The DNA for the CDR3 is TGTGCCAGCAGGTCGAGGGAGGTAACTGAAGCTTTCTTT.

The chain has TRBV3-1 (or the pseudogene TRBV3-2) and TRBJ2-7; D is unresolved. Deletions cut 4 bases from V and 6 bases from J, with 13 bases between. This CDR3 has 13 amino acids. From germline, CDR1 is LGHDT and CDR2 YNNKEL (reference sequence). The CDR3 region has the DNA TGTGCCAGCAGCCCGCCGGGTCGTCTCGAGCAGTACTTC. This sequence encodes CASSPPGRLEQYF.

The chain carries TRBV7-2 and TRBJ2-5, with 7 bases identical to TRBD2. V trimming: 5 bases; J trimming: 5 bases; junction bases outside the gene matches: 14. Germline V gene data show CDR1 as SGHTA and CDR2 as FQGNSA. This CDR3 has 16 residues. The CDR3 DNA is TGTGCCAGCAGCCTCTTGGGGGGAGGGGTAGGCGAGACCCAGTACTTC. Translation gives CASSLLGGGVGETQYF.

This chain connects TRBV4-2 to TRBJ1-3, with TRBD1 identical over 9 bases. The V segment lost 2 bases and the J segment 4 bases; nucleotides outside the gene matches: 9. There are 17 residues in the CDR3. Per germline, CDR1 LGHNA and CDR2 YNFKEQ. The CDR3 DNA reads TGTGCCAGCAGCCAACACGGACAGGGGATATCCGGAAACACCATATATTTT. It encodes CASSQHGQGISGNTIYF.

This clone appeared a few times. The gene calls are TRBV5-4 and TRBJ2-7, with D uncertain. CDR3 length: 12 amino acids. Germline loops: CDR1 SGHNT, CDR2 YYREEE (reference sequence). Trimming stripped 5 bases from V and 6 bases from J, with 12 bases between. This CDR3 reads CASSYERSEQYF. In nucleotides, the CDR3 is TGTGCCAGCAGTTACGAGCGTAGCGAGCAGTACTTC.

V gene TRBV19 combines with J gene TRBJ1-2; D gene ambiguous. Trimming cost V 5 bases and J 0 bases, with 10 bases left between them. This CDR3 is built from 14 residues. The germline gives CDR1 LNHDA, CDR2 SQIVND (reference sequence). The CDR3, as DNA: TGTGCCAGTAGTCTTCAGGTAGCTAACTATGGCTACACCTTC. It encodes CASSLQVANYGYTF.

This chain uses TRBV6-6 with TRBJ1-5; D possibly corresponds to TRBD1 (6 bases). Trimming pared 6 bases from V and 0 bases from J, leaving 12 bases between. The CDR3 has 15 residues. The germline CDR1 and CDR2 sequences are MNHNY and SVGAGI (reference sequence). This CDR3 reads CASRSGAYSNQPQHF. CDR3 nucleotide sequence: TGTGCCAGCAGGTCAGGGGCCTATAGCAATCAGCCCCAGCATTTT.

This rearrangement joins TRBV2 to TRBJ2-3; D may be TRBD2 (5 bases). Trimming stripped 4 bases from V and 0 bases from J, with 11 bases between. Germline lookup yields CDR1 SNHLY and CDR2 FYNNEI. The CDR3 is 15 residues long. Written as DNA, the CDR3 is TGTGCCAGCAGTGCATCCAGGACTAGCACAGATACGCAGTATTTT. Its translation: CASSASRTSTDTQYF.

This chain links TRBV24-1 with TRBJ1-5; maybe TRBD1 (5 bases). V was clipped by 10 bases and J by 1 base, with 16 bases between them. This CDR3 comprises 15 residues. Germline V gene lookup returns CDR1 KGHDR and CDR2 SFDVKD. CDR3 in amino acids: CATLYRTHSNQPQHF. The CDR3 bases are TGTGCCACTCTGTACCGGACACACAGCAATCAGCCCCAGCATTTT.

The chain links TRBV3-1 (or the pseudogene TRBV3-2) to TRBJ2-7, with D possibly TRBD2 on 6 matching bases. The CDR3 totals 16 residues. In germline, CDR1 is LGHDT, CDR2 YNNKEL (reference sequence). V was pared by 1 base and J by 7 bases, with 20 bases between. The CDR3 DNA is TGTGCCAGCAGCCAAGGGACAACGGGACTCCCCTTAGAGCAGTACTTC. Translation: CASSQGTTGLPLEQYF.

V gene TRBV3-1 (or the pseudogene TRBV3-2) combines with J gene TRBJ2-7; 9 nucleotides match TRBD1. The CDR3 extends over 15 amino acids. Germline V gives CDR1 LGHDT, CDR2 YNNKEL (reference sequence). With V trimmed by 5 bases and J by 2 bases, 7 bases remained unmatched. CDR3 DNA sequence: TGTGCCAGCAGCAACGCCGGGACAGGGACCTACGAGCAGTACTTC. It is translated as CASSNAGTGTYEQYF.

The CDR3 bases are TGCGCCACCTCACTAGGAGGGGGACAGGCGAACACCGGGGAGCTGTTTTTT. Encoded protein: CATSLGGGQANTGELFF. V is TRBV5-1 and J is TRBJ2-2; TRBD1 aligns across 8 bases. CDR1 is SGHRS, CDR2 YFSETQ, per germline. The J segment lost 0 bases and the V segment lost 9 bases, leaving 13 bases of the junction unmatched. The CDR3 length is 17 residues.

The chain has TRBV7-6 and TRBJ1-1; D is unclear. The length of the CDR3 is 11 residues. V was trimmed by 1 base and J by 8 bases, leaving 5 bases between them. Looked up from germline, CDR1 is SGHVS and CDR2 is FNYEAQ. CDR3 DNA: TGTGCCAGCAGCTTAGTTATCGAAGCTTTCTTT. Translating gives CASSLVIEAFF.